A selection of T cell receptor beta chains follows, all from one sample in a study of vaccination and CD4 T cells after COVID-19. TCRdb redid the calling of the PCR reads with MiXCR, one entry per CDR3 protein. The sample carries some 19,000 distinct CDR3 sequences, roughly 45% recorded once. No antigen has been assigned to these receptors. Sample: CD4+ T cells from blood, cultured in vitro. These receptor sequences come from a human donor who had recovered from COVID-19. CDR3s include the opening cysteine and the closing phenylalanine or tryptophan. D genes are given only for firm matches. Clone size appears in some rows only: once, few, many, or a class for an expanded clone.

cdr3_nt cdr3_aa j_call clone_size d_call v_call
TGTGCCAGTAGTAATCGGGGGGCGCGACGAAACTATGGCTACACCTTC CASSNRGARRNYGYTF TRBJ1-2 NA NA TRBV19
TGCAGTGCCGGGTGGGCTAGCGGGACGGGCGAGCAGTACTTC CSAGWASGTGEQYF TRBJ2-7 few TRBD2 TRBV20-1
TGTGCCAGCAGCGTAACCGGGGGGCAAGGGCGAGGCTACACCTTC CASSVTGGQGRGYTF TRBJ1-2 NA NA TRBV9
TGTGCCAGTAGTTCCTCGACAGGGACTTCTTTTGTCGAGCAGTACTTC CASSSSTGTSFVEQYF TRBJ2-7 NA NA TRBV19
TGTGCCAGCAGTTTACGCGGGGGATGGATAGATCAGCCCCAGCATTTT CASSLRGGWIDQPQHF TRBJ1-5 few NA TRBV28
TGTGCCACCGAACAGTCTAGCACAGATACGCAGTATTTT CATEQSSTDTQYF TRBJ2-3 few NA TRBV24-1
TGTGCCAGCAGCCTGGTGCGGGAGAGGGATACGCAGTATTTT CASSLVRERDTQYF TRBJ2-3 NA TRBD2 TRBV7-8
TGTGCCAGCAGTTTCCCCTCTGCTAGCGGGAGTTTCTCCTACAATGAGCAGTTCTTC CASSFPSASGSFSYNEQFF TRBJ2-1 NA TRBD2 TRBV27
TGTGCCAGCAGTTTAGACGGGAGGAACACCGGGGAGCTGTTTTTT CASSLDGRNTGELFF TRBJ2-2 few NA TRBV27
TGTGCCAGCAAGCCGATCGGGAACACCGGGGAGCTGTTTTTT CASKPIGNTGELFF TRBJ2-2 few NA TRBV6-2/TRBV6-3
TGTGCCAGCAGAGTGGGACAGGGGGCAAAGACCCAGTACTTC CASRVGQGAKTQYF TRBJ2-5 NA TRBD1 TRBV28
TGTGCCAGTAGTAAAGGGGTCTCCCAAGAGACCCAGTACTTC CASSKGVSQETQYF TRBJ2-5 NA NA TRBV19
TGTGCCAGCAGTAGTCCGGGACAGGGTCTTGCCGAGCAGTACTTC CASSSPGQGLAEQYF TRBJ2-7 NA TRBD1 TRBV6-1
TGCGCCAGCAGCTTAGAGGGATGGGGCACAGATACGCAGTATTTT CASSLEGWGTDTQYF TRBJ2-3 NA NA TRBV5-1
TGTGCCAGCAGTTTATCCCAGGGGCGGGTACGAGGCTACACCTTC CASSLSQGRVRGYTF TRBJ1-2 NA NA TRBV28
TGTGCCAGCAGCGTGGGACAGGTTGAGGGCTACACCTTC CASSVGQVEGYTF TRBJ1-2 NA TRBD1 TRBV5-5
TGTGCCAGCAGTGAAACAGACTATGGCTACACCTTC CASSETDYGYTF TRBJ1-2 NA NA TRBV2
TGCAGTGCTATAGTTGATGGGATTGGCGATTCACCCCTCCACTTT CSAIVDGIGDSPLHF TRBJ1-6 NA NA TRBV20-1
TGCAGTGCTAGAGACCAGGGGGGGGCTAGCAATCAGCCCCAGCATTTT CSARDQGGASNQPQHF TRBJ1-5 few TRBD1 TRBV20-1
TGTGCCAGCAGGACGACTGGAGGGGGCGGCTACAATGAGCAGTTCTTC CASRTTGGGGYNEQFF TRBJ2-1 NA NA TRBV2
TGTGCCAGTAGTATAGGCCCCCCCAACAAGCTTCTCTATGGCTACACCTTC CASSIGPPNKLLYGYTF TRBJ1-2 NA NA TRBV19
TGTGCCAGCAGCCTGACAGGGGGCAACACTGAAGCTTTCTTT CASSLTGGNTEAFF TRBJ1-1 NA TRBD1 TRBV11-1
TGCAGTGGTAGGGACCAAGAGACCCAGTACTTC CSGRDQETQYF TRBJ2-5 few NA TRBV20-1
TGTGCCAGCAGCCTTCAGGGATGGGGTGGCAGTTCACCCCTCCACTTT CASSLQGWGGSSPLHF TRBJ1-6 NA NA TRBV7-6
TGCGCCAGCAACCCGACACCGACCTCCTACGAGCAGTACTTC CASNPTPTSYEQYF TRBJ2-7 few NA TRBV5-1
TGCAGTGCTAGAGATCCCAGGGGGCTGTACGAGCAGTACTTC CSARDPRGLYEQYF TRBJ2-7 NA TRBD1 TRBV20-1
TGTGCCAGCAGCCCCCTCCCCGGGACTAGTTCGGGGAACCAAGAGACCCAGTACTTC CASSPLPGTSSGNQETQYF TRBJ2-5 NA TRBD2 TRBV5-4
TGTGCCAGCAGTCCCTGGCGGGACACAGATACGCAGTATTTT CASSPWRDTDTQYF TRBJ2-3 NA NA TRBV6-1
TGTGCCACCAGTGATTTCGGGGGCTCGAACACCGGGGAGCTGTTTTTT CATSDFGGSNTGELFF TRBJ2-2 few NA TRBV24-1
TGTGCCAGCAGCTTGGGACAAAGTAGCAATCAGCCCCAGCATTTT CASSLGQSSNQPQHF TRBJ1-5 NA NA TRBV5-6
TGTGCCACCAGCAGAGCTTTAGCGGGAGGATCCTACGAGCAGTACTTC CATSRALAGGSYEQYF TRBJ2-7 few TRBD2 TRBV15
TGTGCCAGCAGCTTCTGGCGGGGTGGCACAGATACGCAGTATTTT CASSFWRGGTDTQYF TRBJ2-3 NA NA TRBV7-2
TGTGCCAGCAGCTTGGAGGGGAGTGGAGGACGGTCGAGGGAGCAGTACTTC CASSLEGSGGRSREQYF TRBJ2-7 few NA TRBV5-4
TGTGCCAGCTCACCACTCATTCGGGAAGAGACCCAGTACTTC CASSPLIREETQYF TRBJ2-5 few NA TRBV18
TGTGCCAGCAGCTCCCCCCTCACAGATACGCAGTATTTT CASSSPLTDTQYF TRBJ2-3 NA NA TRBV7-2
TGTGCCAGCAGCCCCTCAGACAGGGAAGAGACCCAGTACTTC CASSPSDREETQYF TRBJ2-5 NA TRBD1 TRBV7-9
TGCGCCAGCAGCTTGGACAGGTGGGACGAGCAGTACTTC CASSLDRWDEQYF TRBJ2-7 NA NA TRBV5-1
TGTGCCAGCAGCTTAGCCCCTAGAGGGTCCAACGGTCAGCCCCAGCATTTT CASSLAPRGSNGQPQHF TRBJ1-5 few NA TRBV7-6
TGTGCCAGCAGTTTGCGGGAGTACAATGAGCAGTTCTTC CASSLREYNEQFF TRBJ2-1 NA TRBD2 TRBV12-3/TRBV12-4
TGTGCCAGCAGTTACGGACAGGGGGCTTGGGGCACTGAAGCTTTCTTT CASSYGQGAWGTEAFF TRBJ1-1 few TRBD1 TRBV6-2/TRBV6-3
TGTGCCAGCAGTTACAGGGGTCGGGGCTACGAGCAGTACTTC CASSYRGRGYEQYF TRBJ2-7 NA TRBD1 TRBV28